The TCR beta chain under discussion was sequenced for a study of blood T cell repertoires in COVID-19. Whole-study context: T cells, B-cell-depleted T cells, or PBMCs supplied cDNA or gDNA.

The CDR3 is 13 residues long. The V gene lost 3 bases and the J gene lost 1 base, with 5 bases spanning the gap. CDR1 and CDR2 from the germline V gene are SGHNT and YENEEA. Per the study methods: Estimates of nucleated cell counts were drawn from the amplification of reference gene primers. Sequenced by immunoSEQ multiplex PCR; TCRdb stores in-frame clones only, minus some. The V and J calls and clone size were taken over from that table, and D and trimming were inferred from the DNA. The data show around 180,000 clones, approximately 85% seen once. This TCR was recovered from a woman aged 80 or over with acute or convalescent COVID-19. J is TRBJ2-3 and V is TRBV11-3; unclear D gene. Sample: peripheral blood. The CDR3 sequence is CASSLSRTDTQYF. CDR3 in DNA: TGTGCCAGCAGCTTGAGTCGCACAGATACGCAGTATTTT.